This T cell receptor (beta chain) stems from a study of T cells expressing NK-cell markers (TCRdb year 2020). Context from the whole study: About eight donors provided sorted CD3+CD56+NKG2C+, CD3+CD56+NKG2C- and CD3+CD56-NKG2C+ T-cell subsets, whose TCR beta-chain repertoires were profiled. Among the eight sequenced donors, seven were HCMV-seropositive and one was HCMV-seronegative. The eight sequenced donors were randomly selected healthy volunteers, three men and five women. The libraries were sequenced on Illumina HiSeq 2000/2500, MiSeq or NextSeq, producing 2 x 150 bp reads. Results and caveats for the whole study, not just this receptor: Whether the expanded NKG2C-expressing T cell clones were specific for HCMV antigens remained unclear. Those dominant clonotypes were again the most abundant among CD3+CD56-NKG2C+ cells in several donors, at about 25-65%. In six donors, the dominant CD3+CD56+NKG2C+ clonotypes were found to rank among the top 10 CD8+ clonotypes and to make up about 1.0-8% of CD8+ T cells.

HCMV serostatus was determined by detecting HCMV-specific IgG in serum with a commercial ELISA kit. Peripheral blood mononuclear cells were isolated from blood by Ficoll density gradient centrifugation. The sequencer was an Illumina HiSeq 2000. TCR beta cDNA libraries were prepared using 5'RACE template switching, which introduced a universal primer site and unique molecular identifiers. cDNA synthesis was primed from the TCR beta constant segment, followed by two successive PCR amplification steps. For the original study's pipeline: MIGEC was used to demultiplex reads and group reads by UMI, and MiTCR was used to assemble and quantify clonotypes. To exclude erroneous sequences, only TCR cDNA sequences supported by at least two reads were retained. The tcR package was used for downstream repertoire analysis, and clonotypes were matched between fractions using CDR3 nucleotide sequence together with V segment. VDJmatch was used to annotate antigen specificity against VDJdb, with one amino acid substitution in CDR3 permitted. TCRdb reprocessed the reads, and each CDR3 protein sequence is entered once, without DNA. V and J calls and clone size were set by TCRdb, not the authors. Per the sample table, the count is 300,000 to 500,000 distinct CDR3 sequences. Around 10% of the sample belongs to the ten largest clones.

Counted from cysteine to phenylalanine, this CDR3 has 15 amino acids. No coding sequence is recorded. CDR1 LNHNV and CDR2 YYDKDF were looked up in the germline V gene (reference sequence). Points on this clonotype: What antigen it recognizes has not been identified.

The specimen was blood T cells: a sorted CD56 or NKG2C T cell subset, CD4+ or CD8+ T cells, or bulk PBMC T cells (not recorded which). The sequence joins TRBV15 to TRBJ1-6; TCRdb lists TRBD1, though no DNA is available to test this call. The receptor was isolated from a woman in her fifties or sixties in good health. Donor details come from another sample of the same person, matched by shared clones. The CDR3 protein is CATSREGQGDSPLHF.